The rows below give T cell receptor beta chains drawn from one sample of a study of regulatory T cells in long-lasting Graves disease. TCRdb fed the multiplex PCR reads into MiXCR, producing one record per CDR3 protein. The table records 420,000 or so distinct CDR3 sequences, about a sixth of them present only once. This sample also appeared in a second study, on T cells in Graves' hyperthyroidism and ophthalmopathy.

Sequences were derived from peripheral blood mononuclear cells (PBMCs), sampled at new diagnosis, from a patient treated with antithyroid drugs. These receptors came from a woman aged 18 to 35 with Graves disease. The CDR3 runs from the conserved cysteine through the conserved F or W. Clone size is not always given. Where it is, it says once, few, many or a class for expanded clones.

clone_size v_call cdr3_aa
- TRBV9 CASSVSSGGSSHEQFF
many TRBV2 CASIWTGGRNEQFF
many TRBV10-3 CAIRKTELAGGNNEQFF
many TRBV20-1 CSARDPDRYNEQFF
many TRBV20-1 CSATQAGYNEQFF
- TRBV4-1 CASSLATSGSYNEQFF
few TRBV4-1 CASSPSGTGTSPLHF
many TRBV28 CASSSGTGNYGYTF
- TRBV7-3 CASSLGGLIDTQYF
many TRBV11-2 CASSIGQGTDTQYF
many TRBV20-1 CSAGTGGFYGYTF
many TRBV11-2 CASSSPWARDTDTQYF
few TRBV7-2 CASSWGQDQPQHF
- TRBV7-6 CASSQGLAGNGELFF
- TRBV28 CASSFGGFYGYTF
many TRBV28 CASRSVYEQYF
few TRBV5-1 CASRATGDLNTEAFF
many TRBV6-1 CASRIQGSNEKLFF
- TRBV4-2 CASSQELASAREKLFF
many TRBV12-3/TRBV12-4 CASSLIGGKKGNTIYF
many TRBV28 CASSYRGLHYEQYF
many TRBV20-1 CSAVDRGLGNSPLHF
many TRBV12-3/TRBV12-4 CASSLEGPGVSTEAFF
- TRBV28 CGSSRLRINTGELFF
many TRBV11-2 CASSWTSGKGNEQFF
- TRBV6-2/TRBV6-3 CASIPDRADGYTF
few TRBV30 CAWSPDYEQYF
- TRBV7-8 CASSLAGRGDEQFF
many TRBV28 CASSSGLANNEQFF
many TRBV6-5 CASSYTSSNTEAFF
few TRBV29-1 CSVWVADYNEQFF
few TRBV6-2/TRBV6-3 CASRMTGVFQETQYF
- TRBV10-3 CAISESRDRAKGIQYF
few TRBV5-1 CASSSGMVEQFF
many TRBV6-1 CASTSNALGPKPPIQHTQYF
many TRBV6-1 CASGRTGGYGYTF
- TRBV28 CASSLGGLAPHREQYF
- TRBV6-2/TRBV6-3 CASSWDRYSNQPQHF